The clone carrying this TCR beta chain was seen a few times. This entry comes from a study of response to subunit inactivated influenza vaccine. The junction had 10 bases not matched to a gene; V was cut back by 4 bases and J by 8 bases. Germline-derived CDR1 and CDR2 are DFQATT and SNEGSKA (reference sequence). CDR3 length: 14 amino acids. In TCRdb, the RT-PCR reads were re-called with MiXCR into one record per CDR3 protein. The sample lists about 570,000 distinct CDR3 sequences; about 11% were seen once. The same data also went into a second study, on T cells expressing NK-cell markers. As that study records: The TCR beta cDNA came from 5'RACE template switching with UMIs. For a handful of donors, these clonotypes were likewise the leading ones in the CD3+CD56-NKG2C+ fraction.

This TCR was sampled from a man in his forties or fifties who received an inactivated influenza vaccine. Sample: PBMCs from blood, taken on the day of vaccination. This chain links TRBV20-1 with TRBJ2-2; 7 bases are a match to TRBD1. DNA for the CDR3: TGCAGTGCTACCGGGGACGCGACAGGGGGGGAGCTGTTTTTT. Its translation is CSATGDATGGELFF.